The source of this TCR beta chain is a study of T cell responses to AZD1222 COVID-19 vaccine. The study's findings and limits: Mapped onto spike, vaccine-associated CD4 TCRs spanned it and were dominant at 160-218 and 743-854. Donor demographics were predominantly white British with a female majority; clonal diversity may be underestimated. Among those given AZD1222, only 5 to 7 were seropositive at baseline. Repertoires were obtained only post-peak T cell response.

Measured with immunoSEQ multiplex PCR; TCRdb has only the in-frame clones, and not every one. The sample holds more than 110,000 clones, around 89% seen once. V was clipped by 1 base and J by 14 bases; unmatched bases: 12. There are 16 residues in the CDR3. CDR1 is SGHTA and CDR2 is FQGNSA in the germline V gene. The count of this clone is one. As yet, its antigen is unknown. The rearrangement joins TRBV7-2 to TRBJ1-6; 9 bases line up with TRBD1. This sample comprised peripheral blood, obtained on day 0 of AZD1222 vaccination. The sequence came from an adult in good health. The CDR3 region has the DNA TGTGCCAGCAGCTTAGTGCCCGGGACAGGGACTGTCACCCTCCACTTT. This encodes CASSLVPGTGTVTLHF. Complete variable domain (other parts from reference TRBV7-2 and TRBJ1-6): GAGVSQSPSNKVTEKGKDVELRCDPISGHTALYWYRQSLGQGLEFLIYFQGNSAPDKSGLPSDRFSAERTGGSVSTLTIQRTQQEDSAVYLCASSLVPGTGTVTLHFGNGTRLTVT.